The 5 T cell receptor beta chains below were found in one sample sequenced in a study of cytomegalovirus exposure and HLA in healthy donors. Primers: 60 Vbeta forward and 13 Jbeta reverse. TCRdb's table, derived via immunoSEQ multiplex PCR, lists solely in-frame clones and lacks some. The sample has about 82,000 clones, over 65% seen once. Sequenced: PBMCs. These receptors were taken from a man aged 45-65 years in good health and CMV-seronegative.

The gene calls are TRBV27 and TRBJ2-7; 7 bases fit TRBD2. Per germline, CDR1 MNHEY and CDR2 SMNVEV (reference sequence). V trimming: 2 bases; J trimming: 1 base; junction bases outside the gene matches: 5. The CDR3 runs to 15 residues. The CDR3 DNA reads as TGTGCCAGCAGTTTAGCGGGGGTTTCATCCTACGAGCAGTACTTC. This codes for CASSLAGVSSYEQYF.

The J gene is TRBJ2-3, the V gene TRBV4-1; D remains unclear. Trimming took off 1 base at V and 4 bases at J, with 12 bases between the two ends. The germline V gene encodes CDR1 MGHRA and CDR2 YSYEKL. The CDR3 spans 15 residues. DNA for the CDR3: TGCGCCAGCAGCCAAGTCCCTTCCGAGGCAGATACGCAGTATTTT. Translating it yields CASSQVPSEADTQYF.

This sequence joins TRBV5-1 and TRBJ2-5; 11 bases fit TRBD2. The germline CDR1 and CDR2 sequences are SGHRS and YFSETQ. With V trimmed by 4 bases and J by 5 bases, 10 bases remained unmatched. The CDR3 spans 16 residues. The CDR3 bases are TGCGCCAGCAGCCCCGGGACTAGCGGCGGTTCGGAGACCCAGTACTTC. This gives the protein CASSPGTSGGSETQYF. Filled out from reference TRBV5-1 and TRBJ2-5, the complete variable domain reads KAGVTQTPRYLIKTRGQQVTLSCSPISGHRSVSWYQQTPGQGLQFLFEYFSETQRNKGNFPGRFSGRQFSNSRSEMNVSTLELGDSALYLCASSPGTSGGSETQYFGPGTRLLVL.

The chain is built from TRBV2 and TRBJ1-1; D may be TRBD1 (6 bases). CDR3 length: 13 amino acids. CDR1 and CDR2 from the germline V gene are SNHLY and FYNNEI. V lost 6 bases and J lost 5, with 13 bases in between. The CDR3 sequence: CASRGGTRTEAFF. CDR3 in DNA: TGTGCCAGCAGAGGGGGAACCAGGACTGAAGCTTTCTTT.

The V and J genes are TRBV28 and TRBJ1-2, with D possibly TRBD1 on 6 matching bases. Germline CDR1 is MDHEN and CDR2 is SYDVKM. The ends were cut back, 7 bases at V and 3 bases at J, with 21 bases in the middle. The CDR3 loop spans 16 amino acids. CDR3 DNA: TGTGCCAGCACCAGGGGAGGGGGGGGGAAGGACTATGGCTACACCTTC. Residues: CASTRGGGGKDYGYTF.